Listed below are T cell receptor beta chains from one sample, sequenced in a study of MAIT cells during Salmonella Paratyphi A infection. Via MiXCR, TCRdb re-called the 5' RACE reads, giving one row per CDR3 protein. The sample includes hundreds of distinct CDR3 sequences, 30% of them seen just once. The sequencing here drew on MAIT cells from blood, taken at the first sampling point of the challenge study. The receptors shown here come from a person between 18 and 70 years old who was deliberately infected with Salmonella Paratyphi A in a paratyphoid fever challenge study. CDR3s include the opening cysteine and the closing phenylalanine or tryptophan. D genes are given only for firm matches. Clone size is given for some rows only: seen once, a few or many times, or a class if the clone is expanded.

V gene	D gene	J gene	clone size	CDR3 protein	CDR3 DNA
TRBV27	TRBD2	TRBJ2-3	few	CASSLYTSGSITDTQYF	TGTGCCAGCAGTTTATATACCAGCGGGAGTATAACAGATACGCAGTATTTT
TRBV7-2	NA	TRBJ1-5	many	CASSLSVTSNQPQHF	TGTGCCAGCAGCTTGAGTGTGACTAGCAATCAGCCCCAGCATTTT
TRBV6-1	NA	TRBJ2-3	NA	CASTGDFTDTQYF	TGTGCCTCCACTGGGGACTTCACAGATACGCAGTATTTT
TRBV6-4	NA	TRBJ2-3	NA	CASSDSDNNEQYF	TGTGCCAGCAGTGACTCGGACAACAATGAGCAGTATTTT
TRBV20-1	NA	TRBJ1-5	NA	CSARGEGESQPQHF	TGCAGTGCTAGAGGAGAGGGGGAGAGTCAGCCCCAGCATTTT
TRBV20-1	TRBD1	TRBJ1-1	NA	CSARKMTGGETEAFF	TGCAGTGCTAGGAAGATGACAGGGGGCGAAACTGAAGCTTTCTTT
TRBV18	NA	TRBJ1-3	once	CASSPDRSAGNTIYF	TGTGCCAGCTCACCCGACAGGAGCGCTGGAAACACCATATATTTT
TRBV29-1	NA	TRBJ1-1	NA	CSGMKSVGTEAFF	TGCAGCGGCATGAAAAGCGTCGGCACTGAAGCTTTCTTT
TRBV6-7	NA	TRBJ1-5	NA	CASSDRLLGQPQHF	TGTGCCAGCAGTGATCGACTCTTGGGTCAGCCCCAGCATTTT
TRBV4-1	NA	TRBJ1-1	few	CASSQDRASLNTEAFF	TGCGCCAGCAGCCAAGATCGGGCCAGCTTGAACACTGAAGCTTTCTTT
TRBV20-1	TRBD1	TRBJ2-5	large	CSAKTGQGLRETQYF	TGCAGTGCCAAGACGGGACAGGGTTTGAGGGAGACCCAGTACTTC
TRBV20-1	TRBD1	TRBJ2-1	NA	CSARLGQGFF	TGCAGTGCTAGACTAGGACAGGGGTTCTTC
TRBV6-4	NA	TRBJ2-3	large	CASSSGSTDTQYF	TGTGCCAGCAGTAGCGGGAGCACAGATACGCAGTATTTT
TRBV21-1	NA	TRBJ1-1	large	CASSKVDHRTGGDTEAFF	TGTGCCAGCAGCAAAGTCGACCACCGGACAGGGGGGGATACTGAAGCTTTCTTT
TRBV4-2	TRBD2	TRBJ2-3	hyperexpanded	CASSPKREGADTQYF	TGTGCCAGCAGCCCGAAGCGGGAGGGCGCAGATACGCAGTATTTT
TRBV2	NA	TRBJ2-1	few	CASSEGAEYNEQFF	TGTGCCAGCAGTGAAGGGGCAGAGTACAATGAGCAGTTCTTC
TRBV27	TRBD1	TRBJ1-4	NA	CASSPTGTGGHEKLFF	TGTGCCAGCAGTCCAACCGGGACAGGGGGCCATGAAAAACTGTTTTTT
TRBV12-3/TRBV12-4	NA	TRBJ2-2	NA	CASSFPDTGELFF	TGTGCCAGCAGTTTCCCTGACACCGGGGAGCTGTTTTTT
TRBV10-3	NA	TRBJ2-2	few	CAISDRDTGELFF	TGTGCCATCAGTGACAGGGACACCGGGGAGCTGTTTTTT
TRBV7-9	TRBD1	TRBJ2-7	NA	CASSLYGGRGLLDEQYF	TGTGCCAGCAGCTTATATGGTGGCAGGGGGCTATTGGACGAGCAGTACTTC
TRBV3-1	TRBD1	TRBJ2-5	NA	CASSQDGTGQETQYF	TGTGCCAGCAGCCAAGACGGGACAGGGCAAGAGACCCAGTACTTC
TRBV6-4	TRBD2	TRBJ2-3	many	CASSDSGLVTDTQYF	TGTGCCAGCAGTGACTCAGGACTAGTCACAGATACGCAGTATTTT
TRBV4-2	TRBD2	TRBJ2-5	NA	CASSQELVTSGYQETQYF	TGTGCCAGCAGCCAAGAGTTGGTGACTAGCGGCTATCAAGAGACCCAGTACTTC
TRBV6-4	NA	TRBJ2-1	medium-sized	CASSGDSHNEQFF	TGTGCCAGCAGTGGTGACTCGCACAATGAGCAGTTCTTC
TRBV6-2/TRBV6-3	NA	TRBJ2-5	few	CASSRGEVETQYF	TGTGCCAGCAGTCGCGGAGAGGTGGAGACCCAGTACTTC
TRBV28	NA	TRBJ2-1	few	CASSLGGGYNEQFF	TGTGCCAGCAGCTTAGGGGGAGGGTACAATGAGCAGTTCTTC
TRBV20-1	TRBD2	TRBJ2-1	large	CSARAAGDYNEQFF	TGCAGTGCTAGAGCAGCGGGAGACTACAATGAGCAGTTCTTC
TRBV6-1	NA	TRBJ2-5	few	CASSEAVEETQYF	TGTGCCAGCAGTGAAGCGGTGGAAGAGACCCAGTACTTC